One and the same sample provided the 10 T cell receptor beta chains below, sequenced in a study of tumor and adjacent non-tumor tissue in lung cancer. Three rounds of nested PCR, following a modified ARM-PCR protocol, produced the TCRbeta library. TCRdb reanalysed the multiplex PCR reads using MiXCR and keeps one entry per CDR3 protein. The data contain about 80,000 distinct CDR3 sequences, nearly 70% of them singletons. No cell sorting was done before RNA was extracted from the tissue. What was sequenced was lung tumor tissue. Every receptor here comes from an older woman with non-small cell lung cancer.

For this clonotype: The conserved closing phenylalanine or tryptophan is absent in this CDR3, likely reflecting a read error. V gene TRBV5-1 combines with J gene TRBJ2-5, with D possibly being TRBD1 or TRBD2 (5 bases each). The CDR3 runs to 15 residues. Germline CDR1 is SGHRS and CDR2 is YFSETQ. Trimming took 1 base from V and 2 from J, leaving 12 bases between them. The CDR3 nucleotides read TGCGCCAGCAGCTTGACCGGGACGAATCAAGAGACCCAGTACTTG. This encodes CASSLTGTNQETQYL.

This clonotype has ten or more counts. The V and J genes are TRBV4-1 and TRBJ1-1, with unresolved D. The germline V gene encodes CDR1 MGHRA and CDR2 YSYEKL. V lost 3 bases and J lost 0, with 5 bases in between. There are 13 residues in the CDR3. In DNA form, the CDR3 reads TGCGCCAGCAGCCACCCCCTGAACACTGAAGCTTTCTTT. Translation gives CASSHPLNTEAFF.

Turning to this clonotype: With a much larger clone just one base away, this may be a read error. The CDR3 nucleotides are TGCAGTGCTAGCCCAGGGGCGCGGCAGTACTTC. Protein product: CSASPGARQYF. This chain joins TRBV20-1 and TRBJ2-7, with D possibly TRBD1 on 6 matching bases. The CDR3 has 11 residues. The V gene's germline CDR1 is DFQATT and CDR2 SNEGSKA (reference sequence). V lost 3 bases to trimming and J lost 9 bases, with 12 bases between them.

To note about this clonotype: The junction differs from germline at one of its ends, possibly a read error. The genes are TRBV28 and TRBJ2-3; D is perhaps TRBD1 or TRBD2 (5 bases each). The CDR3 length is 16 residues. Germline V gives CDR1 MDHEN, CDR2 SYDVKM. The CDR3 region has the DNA TGTGTCAGCAGTAGAACCGGGGCCGTCGCAGAAGATACGCAGTATTTC. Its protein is CVSSRTGAVAEDTQYF.

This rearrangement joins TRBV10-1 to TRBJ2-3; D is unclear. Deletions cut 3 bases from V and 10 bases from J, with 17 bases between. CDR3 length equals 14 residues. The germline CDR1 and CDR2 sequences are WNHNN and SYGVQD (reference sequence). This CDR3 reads CASSEASTGRAQYF. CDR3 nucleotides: TGCGCCAGCAGTGAAGCTTCGACGGGTAGGGCGCAGTATTTT.

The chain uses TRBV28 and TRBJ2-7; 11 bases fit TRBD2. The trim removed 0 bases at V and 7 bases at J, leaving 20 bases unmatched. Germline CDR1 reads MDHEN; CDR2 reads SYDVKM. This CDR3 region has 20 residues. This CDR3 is CASSLCVRASLAGGGQEQYF. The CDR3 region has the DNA TGTGCCAGCAGTTTATGTGTCAGGGCCTCGCTAGCGGGAGGCGGACAGGAGCAGTACTTC.

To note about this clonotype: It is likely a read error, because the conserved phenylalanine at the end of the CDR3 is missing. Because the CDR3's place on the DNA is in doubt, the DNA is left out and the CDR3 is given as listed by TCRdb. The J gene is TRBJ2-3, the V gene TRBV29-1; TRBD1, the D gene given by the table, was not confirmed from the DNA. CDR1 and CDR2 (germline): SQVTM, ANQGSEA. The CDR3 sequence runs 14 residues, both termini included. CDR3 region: CSVARGAGADTQYS.

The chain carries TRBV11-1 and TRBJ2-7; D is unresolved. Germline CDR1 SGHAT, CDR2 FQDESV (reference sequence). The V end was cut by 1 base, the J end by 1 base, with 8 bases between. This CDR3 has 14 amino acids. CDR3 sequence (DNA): TGTGCCAGCAGCTTAGTGGAAGTATCCTACGAGCAGTACTTC. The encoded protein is CASSLVEVSYEQYF. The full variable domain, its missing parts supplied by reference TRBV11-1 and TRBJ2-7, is EAEVAQSPRYKITEKSQAVAFWCDPISGHATLYWYRQILGQGPELLVQFQDESVVDDSQLPKDRFSAERLKGVDSTLKIQPAELGDSAMYLCASSLVEVSYEQYFGPGTRLTVT.

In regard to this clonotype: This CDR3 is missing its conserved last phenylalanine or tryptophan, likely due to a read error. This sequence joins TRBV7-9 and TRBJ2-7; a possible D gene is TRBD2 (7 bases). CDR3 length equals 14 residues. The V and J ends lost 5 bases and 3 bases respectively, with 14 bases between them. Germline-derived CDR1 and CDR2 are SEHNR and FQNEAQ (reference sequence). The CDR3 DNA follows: TGTGCCAGCAGCCCGACGGGGGGCCACTACGAGCAGTACTAC. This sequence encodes CASSPTGGHYEQYY.

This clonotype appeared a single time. The CDR3 region has the DNA TGTGCCAGCAGCGTTTACTCCGGGACCTGTCTCCCCTCCGGGCAGTACTTC. Its protein product is CASSVYSGTCLPSGQYF. V is TRBV7-9 and J is TRBJ2-7, with D perhaps being TRBD1 or TRBD2 (5 bases each). The CDR3 loop spans 17 amino acids. Per germline, CDR1 SEHNR and CDR2 FQNEAQ (reference sequence). Trimming stripped 5 bases from V and 9 bases from J, with 29 bases between.